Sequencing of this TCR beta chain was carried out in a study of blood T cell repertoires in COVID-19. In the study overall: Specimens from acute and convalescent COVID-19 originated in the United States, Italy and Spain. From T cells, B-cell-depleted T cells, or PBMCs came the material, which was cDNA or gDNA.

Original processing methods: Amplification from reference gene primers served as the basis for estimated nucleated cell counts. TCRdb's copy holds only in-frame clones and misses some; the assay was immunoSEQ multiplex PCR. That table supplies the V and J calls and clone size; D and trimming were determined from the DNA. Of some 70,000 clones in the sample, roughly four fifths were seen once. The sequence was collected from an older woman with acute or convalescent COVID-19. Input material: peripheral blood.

CDR3 residues: CATATPSGRDTQYF. The CDR3 DNA sequence: TGTGCCACCGCCACTCCTAGCGGGAGGGATACGCAGTATTTT. The J gene is TRBJ2-3, the V gene TRBV24-1; 11 bases fit TRBD2. The CDR3 loop spans 14 amino acids. V shed 9 bases, J shed 6 bases, and the junction held 7 bases outside the gene matches. Germline lookup yields CDR1 KGHDR and CDR2 SFDVKD.